The subject of this entry is one T cell receptor (beta chain). The data are from a study of T cell changes during pregnancy in multiple sclerosis. Generated by immunoSEQ multiplex PCR, the TCRdb table keeps only in-frame clones and is missing some. The sample includes under 45,000 clones, around 92% seen only once; the top ten take around 0.33%. Germline loops: CDR1 KGHSH, CDR2 LQKENI. The CDR3 is 14 amino acids. J gave up 8 bases and V 3 bases, and 9 bases lay outside the gene matches. The receptor's source is a female donor with multiple sclerosis, enrolled in a pregnancy study. Sequencing used CD4+ T cells from peripheral blood mononuclear cells, obtained after pregnancy. The chain joins TRBV18 to TRBJ2-5, with 7 bases that match TRBD1. The CDR3 loop reads CASSPVVGTDTQYF. CDR3 DNA sequence: TGTGCCAGCTCACCTGTCGTAGGGACAGACACCCAGTACTTC.